Below, 3 T cell receptor beta chains from the same sample are listed, as sequenced in a study of T-cell reconstitution after alpha-beta-depleted transplantation in children. Unique molecular identifiers were used to barcode this TCRbeta library. TCRdb redid the calling of the PCR reads with MiXCR, one entry per CDR3 protein. The profile shows some 300,000 distinct CDR3 sequences, over 9% of them singletons. The sequenced sample was PBMCs, obtained before TCRalphabeta/CD19-depleted stem cell transplant. The receptors stem from a boy younger than two with acute myeloid leukemia, due to receive a stem cell transplant.

This clonotype was counted many times. The chain recombines TRBV28 with TRBJ2-7; 10 bases fit TRBD2. J was trimmed by 5 bases and V by 1 base; bases with no gene match: 11. The CDR3 contains 17 residues. Germline loops: CDR1 MDHEN, CDR2 SYDVKM. The CDR3 sequence is CASSLLVGASGRNEQYF. In DNA, the CDR3 is TGTGCCAGCAGTTTATTAGTCGGGGCTAGCGGGAGAAACGAGCAGTACTTC.

This clonotype was counted ten times or more. The J gene is TRBJ2-2, the V gene TRBV27, with 7 bases that match TRBD2. The germline V gene has CDR1 MNHEY and CDR2 SMNVEV (reference sequence). The CDR3 contains 16 residues. J gave up 2 bases and V 2 bases, and 5 bases lay outside the gene matches. Here the CDR3 reads CASSLLGLINTGELFF. CDR3 nucleotides: TGTGCCAGCAGTTTACTGGGACTAATCAACACCGGGGAGCTGTTTTTT.

Regarding this clonotype: A read error may be the cause here, since a much bigger clone is one base away. The chain has TRBV5-1 and TRBJ2-5; D is perhaps TRBD1 (5 bases). CDR1 and CDR2 from the germline V gene are SGHRS and YFSETQ. This CDR3 has 17 residues. For the CDR3, the DNA is TGCGTCAGCAGCTTGAAGCCCCAGTCGACAGCCCAAGAGACCCAGTACTTC. Its translation: CVSSLKPQSTAQETQYF.